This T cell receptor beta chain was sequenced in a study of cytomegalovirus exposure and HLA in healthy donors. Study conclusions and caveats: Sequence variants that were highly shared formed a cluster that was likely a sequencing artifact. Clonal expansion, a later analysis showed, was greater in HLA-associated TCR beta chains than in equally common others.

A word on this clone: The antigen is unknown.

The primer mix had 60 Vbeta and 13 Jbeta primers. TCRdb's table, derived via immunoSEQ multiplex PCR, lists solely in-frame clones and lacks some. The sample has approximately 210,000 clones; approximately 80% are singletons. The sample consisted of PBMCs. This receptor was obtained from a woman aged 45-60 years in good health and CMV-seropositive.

The CDR3 DNA is TGTGCCAGTAGTATCTTTTGGAGCTCCTATAATTCACCCCTCCACTTT. Amino acids: CASSIFWSSYNSPLHF. The rearrangement joins TRBV19 to TRBJ1-6; D call uncertain. V was cut by 3 bases and J by 0 bases, with 9 bases left in between. Per the germline V gene, CDR1 is LNHDA and CDR2 is SQIVND (reference sequence). The CDR3 has 16 residues.